This TCR beta chain was found in a study of T cells in women clearing cervical HPV infection. Concerning this clone itself: The DNA ends 3 residues before the CDR3 does, and the rest of the CDR3 is filled in from the germline J gene.

Assay: immunoSEQ multiplex PCR; the TCRdb copy retains only in-frame clones and omits some. The sample table includes some 15,000 clones. Germline CDR1 SGHTA, CDR2 FQGTGA. J lost 2 bases, V lost 5 bases, and 5 bases had no gene match. The CDR3 length is 14 residues. V gene TRBV7-3 combines with J gene TRBJ1-1; 7 bases match TRBD1. Sequenced material: blood buffy coat. The origin of this receptor is a woman aged 18 to 75 with a cervical HPV16 infection that either progressed to CIN3+ or cleared (not recorded which). The sequenced part of the CDR3 DNA is TGTGCCAGCAGCCTAGGACAGGCTAACACTGAA. Translated, it gives CASSLGQANTE. The whole CDR3 protein reads CASSLGQANTEAFF.